This T cell receptor beta chain was captured by sequencing in a study of T cells in Graves' hyperthyroidism and ophthalmopathy. Germline V lookup: CDR1 DFQATT, CDR2 SNEGSKA (reference sequence). The CDR3 loop spans 13 amino acids. The V segment lost 8 bases and the J segment 6 bases; nucleotides outside the gene matches: 13. What was amplified from RNA transcripts were TCR beta CDR3 regions. HTBI primers drove first-round RT-PCR of the TCR CDR3. MiXCR, run by TCRdb on the multiplex PCR reads, gives a single entry per CDR3 protein. The top ten hold around 4% of the sample, which has approximately 610,000 distinct CDR3 sequences, about 15% seen once. This clonotype was observed many times. The authors obtained PBMCs from about 9.5 ml of fresh peripheral blood.

This sequence joins TRBV20-1 and TRBJ2-7; 7 positions agree with TRBD1. This sequence originates from a woman between 40 and 55 years old with Graves' ophthalmopathy. The sequenced material came from blood. The DNA for the CDR3 is TGCAGTCAAATGGACAGGTCTACCTCCGAGCAGTACTTC. It codes for CSQMDRSTSEQYF.